Below, 14 T cell receptor beta chains from the same sample are listed, as sequenced in a study of blood T cell repertoires in COVID-19. Profiled with immunoSEQ multiplex PCR; TCRdb holds only in-frame clones, not every one. The sample has about 400,000 clones; around nine tenths are singletons. Sequencing input: peripheral blood. Every receptor here comes from a woman aged 25 to 39 with acute or convalescent COVID-19.

The CDR3 sequence is CASSLAGLSTDTQYF. For the CDR3, the DNA is TGTGCCAGCAGCTTAGCGGGGCTTAGCACAGATACGCAGTATTTT. The gene calls are TRBV7-3 and TRBJ2-3; TRBD2 might be the D (6 bases). V dropped 2 bases and J dropped 0 bases, with 9 bases sitting between them. The V gene's germline CDR1 is SGHTA and CDR2 FQGTGA. This CDR3 is built from 15 residues.

V gene TRBV11-2 combines with J gene TRBJ1-5; D is possibly TRBD1 (6 bases). Trimming removed 6 bases at V and 0 bases at J, with 12 bases between. Looked up from germline, CDR1 is SGHAT and CDR2 is FQNNGV. The CDR3 totals 15 residues. The CDR3 sequence is CASSSGDYSNQPQHF. As DNA, the CDR3 is TGTGCCAGCAGTTCAGGGGACTATAGCAATCAGCCCCAGCATTTT.

This sequence joins TRBV19 and TRBJ2-3; 7 bases align to TRBD2. This CDR3 has 15 amino acids. With 4 bases clipped from V and 1 base from J, the junction kept 5 bases outside the gene matches. Germline CDR1 and CDR2: LNHDA and SQIVND (reference sequence). CDR3 sequence reads: CASSKGTTRTDTQYF. As DNA, the CDR3 is TGTGCCAGTAGTAAAGGGACTACCCGCACAGATACGCAGTATTTT. Full variable domain (outside the CDR3, taken from reference TRBV19 and TRBJ2-3): DGGITQSPKYLFRKEGQNVTLSCEQNLNHDAMYWYRQDPGQGLRLIYYSQIVNDFQKGDIAEGYSVSREKKESFPLTVTSAQKNPTAFYLCASSKGTTRTDTQYFGPGTRLTVL.

This chain uses TRBV19 with TRBJ1-5, with TRBD1 matching 7 bases. The V segment lost 5 bases and the J segment 5 bases; nucleotides outside the gene matches: 12. CDR1 is LNHDA and CDR2 is SQIVND in the germline V gene (reference sequence). The CDR3 is made up of 16 amino acids. The CDR3 protein is CASSSQTGSRYQPQHF. The CDR3 DNA sequence: TGTGCCAGTAGTTCCCAGACAGGGTCAAGATATCAGCCCCAGCATTTT.

V usage is TRBV19 and J usage is TRBJ2-2; TRBD1 matches at 9 bases. CDR1 LNHDA and CDR2 SQIVND come from the germline V gene (reference sequence). The CDR3 length is 16 residues. V lost 7 bases to trimming and J lost 2 bases; unmatched junction nucleotides: 8. CDR3 bases: TGTGCCAGTACCGGGACAGGGCGCGATAACACCGGGGAGCTGTTTTTT. This codes for CASTGTGRDNTGELFF.

The chain employs TRBV7-9 and TRBJ2-7; 8 positions agree with TRBD2. Germline V CDR1 and CDR2: SEHNR, FQNEAQ (reference sequence). With 7 bases clipped from V and 4 bases from J, the junction kept 9 bases outside the gene matches. This CDR3 has 14 amino acids. The CDR3 loop reads CASTRGGNPYEQYF. The CDR3 DNA is TGTGCCAGCACACGGGGGGGGAACCCTTACGAGCAGTACTTC.

V usage is TRBV5-1 and J usage is TRBJ2-3, with 7 bases matching TRBD1. The CDR3 is made up of 16 amino acids. Germline-derived CDR1 and CDR2 are SGHRS and YFSETQ. V dropped 5 bases and J dropped 7; count of bases not matched to a gene: 16. The CDR3 reads CASSLPGGQDHNTQYF. Written as DNA, the CDR3 is TGCGCCAGCAGTCTACCCGGCGGACAGGATCACAATACGCAGTATTTT.

The rearrangement links TRBV15 to TRBJ2-7; possible D gene TRBD2, 7 bases. This CDR3 has 16 amino acids. The V end was cut by 3 bases, the J end by 2 bases, with 17 bases between. In germline, CDR1 is LNHNV, CDR2 YYDKDF (reference sequence). The CDR3 loop is CATSSAGALDPYEQYF. The CDR3 nucleotides are TGTGCCACCAGCAGTGCGGGGGCCCTTGATCCCTACGAGCAGTACTTC.

The chain is built from TRBV2 and TRBJ2-1; TRBD2 agrees at 7 bases. Germline trimming cut 7 bases from V and 0 bases from J; bases unmatched to any gene: 6. This CDR3 spans 15 amino acids. Per the germline V gene, CDR1 is SNHLY and CDR2 is FYNNEI. CDR3 region: CASTRRLASYNEQFF. CDR3 sequence (DNA): TGTGCCAGCACCCGAAGACTAGCCTCCTACAATGAGCAGTTCTTC.

The rearrangement joins TRBV7-9 to TRBJ2-5; 12 bases match TRBD2. The trim removed 1 base at V and 2 bases at J, leaving 8 bases unmatched. Germline V gene lookup returns CDR1 SEHNR and CDR2 FQNEAQ (reference sequence). This CDR3 comprises 18 residues. For the CDR3, the DNA is TGTGCCAGCAGCTTAGTCCCCTCGACTAGCGGGAGACAAGAGACCCAGTACTTC. Amino acids: CASSLVPSTSGRQETQYF.

The CDR3 region is CASSQAMDYSYEQYF. The CDR3 DNA sequence: TGTGCCAGCAGCCAAGCGATGGACTATTCCTACGAGCAGTACTTC. The chain has TRBV4-2 and TRBJ2-7, with D tentatively TRBD2 (6 bases). Trimming took 1 base from V and 1 from J, leaving 11 bases between them. Looked up from germline, CDR1 is LGHNA and CDR2 is YNFKEQ. The length of the CDR3 is 15 residues.

The chain is built from TRBV3-1 (or the pseudogene TRBV3-2) and TRBJ2-7; 13 nucleotides align to TRBD2. Germline lookup yields CDR1 LGHDT and CDR2 YNNKEL (reference sequence). The CDR3 has 15 residues. V shed 3 bases, J shed 3 bases, and the junction held 2 bases outside the gene matches. CDR3: CASSHGTSGDYEQYF. The DNA of the CDR3 is TGTGCCAGCAGCCACGGGACTAGCGGGGACTACGAGCAGTACTTC.

The CDR3 DNA is TGTGCCAGCAGTACAGGTACTGAAGCTTTCTTT. This codes for CASSTGTEAFF. The chain uses TRBV28 and TRBJ1-1; possible D gene TRBD1, 5 bases. V was clipped by 5 bases and J by 5 bases, with 6 bases between them. The CDR3 spans 11 residues. Germline values: CDR1 MDHEN, CDR2 SYDVKM.

The V call is TRBV20-1, the J call TRBJ1-2; 7 bases are shared with TRBD1. Per the germline V gene, CDR1 is DFQATT and CDR2 is SNEGSKA (reference sequence). V dropped 3 bases and J dropped 2; count of bases not matched to a gene: 6. The CDR3 length is 14 residues. The CDR3 nucleotides are TGCAGTGCTAGTACAGGGGTTGGGAACTATGGCTACACCTTC. Protein sequence: CSASTGVGNYGYTF.